This T cell receptor beta chain is from a study of blood T cells in healthy people across ages. On the study more broadly: Capture by template switching was about one barcoded beta molecule per two T cells.

Primers used in a second PCR of about 7 to 12 cycles were a sample-barcoded 5' primer and a J-beta primer mix. TCRdb redid the calling of the 5' RACE reads with MiXCR, one entry per CDR3 protein. The sample has about 380,000 distinct CDR3 sequences, about 55% seen once. CDR1 is SGHRS and CDR2 is YFSETQ in the germline V gene. Trimming removed 0 bases from V and 6 bases from J; junction bases left unmatched: 4. The CDR3 is made up of 15 amino acids. This clonotype was observed a few times. Its antigen is unknown. Study-level points and caveats: When set beside aged donors, long-lived donors presented more naive CD4+ cells and higher diversity.

The receptor was derived from a man between 60 and 75 years old in good health. The rearrangement joins TRBV5-1 to TRBJ2-1, with 9 bases fitting TRBD1. The sample was blood. This CDR3 reads CASSLAGQGFNEQFF. The CDR3 nucleotides are TGCGCCAGCAGCTTGGCTGGACAGGGGTTCAATGAGCAGTTCTTC.